The present entry profiles one T cell receptor (beta chain) with its context. The antigen is unknown. Scientists made TCR beta cDNA using 5'RACE template switching with UMIs. TCRdb reprocessed the 5' RACE reads and reports one entry per CDR3 protein, with no DNA. The sample table includes around 380,000 distinct CDR3 sequences. The data belong to a study of T cells expressing NK-cell markers. Study-wide findings and caveats: Dominance of the CD3+CD56-NKG2C+ fraction by these clonotypes also held in a few donors.

Germline values: CDR1 SGHRS, CDR2 YFSETQ. This CDR3 contains 19 residues. The chain employs TRBV5-1 and TRBJ2-2; the TRBD2 assignment by TCRdb is unverifiable without DNA. The TCR comes from a woman in her forties or fifties in good health. The sequencing sample was made of blood T cells: a sorted CD56 or NKG2C T cell subset, CD4+ or CD8+ T cells, or bulk PBMC T cells (not recorded which). The CDR3 here is CASSFDGSTSGRGTGELFF.